Shown below are 27 T cell receptor beta chains from a single sample sequenced in a study of glioma-infiltrating T cells. TCR alpha and beta CDR3 regions were amplified from RNA using iRepertoire nested multiplex PCR. TCRdb re-derived calls from the multiplex PCR reads in MiXCR, one entry per CDR3 protein. The sample includes around 140,000 distinct CDR3 sequences, about two fifths of them seen just once. The sample comprised glioma tissue, nonneoplastic brain tissue, or PBMCs (not recorded which). The receptors here all came from a human donor with low-grade glioma or glioblastoma, undergoing nonglioma brain surgery, or in good health (not recorded which).

The J gene is TRBJ2-7, the V gene TRBV19, with 10 bases matching TRBD1. V was pared by 7 bases and J by 4 bases, with 10 bases of the junction left unmatched. Per germline, CDR1 LNHDA and CDR2 SQIVND (reference sequence). CDR3 length: 15 residues. CDR3 in amino acids: CASTKSPGQGYEQYF. As DNA, the CDR3 is TGTGCCAGTACTAAGTCTCCGGGACAGGGGTACGAGCAGTACTTC.

This clonotype has only a few counts. V usage is TRBV15 and J usage is TRBJ1-6; tentative D call: TRBD1 (6 bases). Germline loops: CDR1 LNHNV, CDR2 YYDKDF (reference sequence). V was pared by 2 bases and J by 0 bases, with 11 bases between. The CDR3 is 17 amino acids. The CDR3 here is CATSRPQGGSYNSPLHF. Written as DNA, the CDR3 is TGTGCCACCAGCAGACCACAGGGAGGCTCCTATAATTCACCCCTCCACTTT.

In its sample, this clonotype was seen a few times. This chain links TRBV28 with TRBJ2-1; 8 bases align to TRBD2. The germline V gene has CDR1 MDHEN and CDR2 SYDVKM. This CDR3 region has 15 residues. V dropped 5 bases and J dropped 10; count of bases not matched to a gene: 13. The CDR3 DNA is TGTGCCAGCAGTCCACCCCGCAGCGGGAGTGGCGAGCAGTTCTTC. The encoded protein is CASSPPRSGSGEQFF.

This clonotype showed up just a few times. The CDR3: CASSAYVEHTEAFF. The DNA of the CDR3 is TGTGCCAGCAGTGCTTACGTAGAGCACACTGAAGCTTTCTTT. The chain links TRBV6-1 to TRBJ1-1; no clear D gene. The germline gives CDR1 MNHNS, CDR2 SASEGT. This CDR3 region has 14 residues. V lost 4 bases and J 3 bases, leaving 12 bases between the germline ends.

This clonotype is a singleton in its sample. The J gene is TRBJ2-3, the V gene TRBV20-1; D possibly uses TRBD1 or TRBD2 (5 bases each). Germline CDR1 DFQATT, CDR2 SNEGSKA (reference sequence). The V and J ends lost 4 bases and 1 base respectively, with 18 bases between them. This CDR3 contains 16 residues. CDR3 protein: CSATTPEGWGTDTQYF. CDR3 DNA: TGCAGTGCTACTACCCCTGAGGGGTGGGGCACAGATACGCAGTATTTT.

This clonotype was seen a single time. This rearrangement joins TRBV2 to TRBJ2-1, with D hard to call. Trimming removed 7 bases from V and 6 bases from J, with 4 bases in between. The CDR3 loop spans 10 amino acids. Germline V gene data show CDR1 as SNHLY and CDR2 as FYNNEI. The DNA for the CDR3 is TGTGCCAGCACAGGCAATGAGCAGTTCTTC. Protein product: CASTGNEQFF.

As regards this clonotype: A read error may explain this, as a much larger clone is one base away. The rearrangement links TRBV6-1 to TRBJ2-1, with TRBD2 identical over 7 bases. The CDR3 extends over 14 amino acids. The germline CDR1 and CDR2 sequences are MNHNS and SASEGT. The CDR3 is CASSAGAGYNEKFF. In DNA form, the CDR3 reads TGTGCCAGCAGTGCGGGAGCGGGGTACAATGAGAAGTTCTTC.

This clonotype was detected once. J is TRBJ1-6 and V is TRBV19, with D unresolved. The germline V and J ends were trimmed by 3 bases and 9 bases, with 6 bases remaining between them. CDR1 is LNHDA, CDR2 SQIVND, per germline (reference sequence). CDR3 length: 12 amino acids. CDR3 coding DNA: TGTGCCAGTAGTATCGGCAGTTCACCCCTCCACTTT. Protein product: CASSIGSSPLHF.

CDR3 sequence reads: CASREGQSSTDTQYF. In nucleotides, the CDR3 is TGTGCCAGCAGGGAGGGACAGTCTAGCACAGATACGCAGTATTTT. This rearrangement joins TRBV2 to TRBJ2-3; tentatively, D is TRBD1 (7 bases). The germline V and J ends were trimmed by 6 bases and 0 bases, with 13 bases remaining between them. The CDR3 runs to 15 residues. Germline values: CDR1 SNHLY, CDR2 FYNNEI.

To note about this clonotype: The junction does not match germline at one end; this may be a read error. The chain combines TRBV6-2 or TRBV6-3 with TRBJ2-1, with 13 bases that match TRBD2. This CDR3 has 16 amino acids. Germline assignment: CDR1 MNHEY and CDR2 SVGEGT. As DNA, the CDR3 is TGTGGCAGCAGTTACGGACTAGCGGGGGACAACAATGAGCAGTTCTTC. This sequence encodes CGSSYGLAGDNNEQFF.

This chain links TRBV15 with TRBJ2-5, with D unclear. V lost 3 bases to trimming and J lost 4 bases, with 18 bases between them. The CDR3 totals 16 residues. CDR1 and CDR2 (germline): LNHNV, YYDKDF (reference sequence). CDR3 protein: CATSSRVGFALETQYF. CDR3 nucleotide sequence: TGTGCCACCAGCAGTAGAGTTGGGTTTGCGTTAGAGACCCAGTACTTC.

Turning to this clonotype: A read error may produce the germline difference seen at one junction end. This chain joins TRBV7-2 and TRBJ2-3; 10 positions agree with TRBD2. The CDR3 extends over 17 amino acids. Germline values: CDR1 SGHTA, CDR2 FQGNSA. CDR3 region: CASSLGAGGSSTGTQYF. The CDR3 DNA sequence: TGTGCCAGCAGCTTAGGAGCGGGGGGGTCTAGCACAGGTACGCAGTATTTT.

V is TRBV4-1 and J is TRBJ2-5; D is possibly TRBD2 (6 bases). The germline V gene encodes CDR1 MGHRA and CDR2 YSYEKL. There are 13 residues in the CDR3. Deletions cut 4 bases from V and 5 bases from J, with 11 bases between. CDR3: CASSRLGGETQYF. In DNA form, the CDR3 reads TGCGCCAGCAGCCGCCTAGGAGGGGAGACCCAGTACTTC.

The table lists this clonotype with a few counts. CDR3: CSARALATGFDTEAFF. CDR3 nucleotides: TGCAGTGCTAGAGCCCTGGCGACAGGGTTTGACACTGAAGCTTTCTTT. The V call is TRBV20-1, the J call TRBJ1-1; TRBD1 aligns across 7 bases. This CDR3 has 16 residues. V gave up 1 base and J gave up 3 bases; unmatched junction bases: 11. The germline gives CDR1 DFQATT, CDR2 SNEGSKA (reference sequence).

The V and J genes are TRBV20-1 and TRBJ1-1; D is uncertain. Germline values: CDR1 DFQATT, CDR2 SNEGSKA (reference sequence). Trimming removed 3 bases from V and 1 base from J, with 15 bases in between. The CDR3 is 15 amino acids. In DNA form, the CDR3 reads TGCAGTGCTAGTTCAGTTGTCAGAAGGAACACTGAAGCTTTCTTT. Translating it yields CSASSVVRRNTEAFF.

V is TRBV5-4 and J is TRBJ2-7; perhaps D is TRBD1 or TRBD2 (5 bases each). The V and J ends lost 0 bases and 3 bases respectively, with 13 bases between them. Germline V CDR1 and CDR2: SGHNT, YYREEE (reference sequence). This CDR3 is 15 amino acids long. Here the CDR3 reads CASSLGIGAGYEQYF. The CDR3 DNA follows: TGTGCCAGCAGCTTGGGTATCGGGGCAGGCTACGAGCAGTACTTC.

This chain joins TRBV20-1 and TRBJ1-1; perhaps TRBD1 as D (6 bases). Germline V gene lookup returns CDR1 DFQATT and CDR2 SNEGSKA (reference sequence). CDR3 length: 13 residues. V was clipped by 7 bases and J by 5 bases, with 17 bases between them. This CDR3 is CSVNRESGTEAFF. CDR3 sequence (DNA): TGCAGTGTTAACAGGGAGAGTGGAACTGAAGCTTTCTTT.

In its sample, this clonotype was seen once. A much larger clone differs from this one at a single base, so this may be a read error. The V call is TRBV6-2 or TRBV6-3, the J call TRBJ2-7, with D perhaps matching TRBD1 (5 bases). CDR1 and CDR2 (germline): MNHEY, SVGEGT. The CDR3 runs to 13 residues. As DNA, the CDR3 is TGTGCCAGCATGAATACAGGTTCCTACGAGCAGCACTTC. It translates to CASMNTGSYEQHF.

This clonotype was observed a handful of times. The chain couples TRBV4-1 to TRBJ2-3; TRBD2 might be the D (6 bases). CDR1 and CDR2 (germline): MGHRA, YSYEKL. The V gene lost 4 bases and the J gene lost 2 bases, with 13 bases spanning the gap. The CDR3 contains 15 residues. CDR3 sequence: CASSRHSGFTDTQYF. The DNA for the CDR3 is TGCGCCAGCAGCCGCCATAGCGGATTCACAGATACGCAGTATTTT.

V gene TRBV19 combines with J gene TRBJ2-5, with D tentatively TRBD1 or TRBD2 (6 bases each). CDR3 length: 16 amino acids. The germline gives CDR1 LNHDA, CDR2 SQIVND (reference sequence). Between the trimmed V and J ends, which lost 7 bases and 5 bases, there was a span of 23 bases. CDR3 sequence reads: CASTSSGRGPLETQYF. DNA of the CDR3: TGTGCCAGTACCTCATCCGGACGGGGGCCACTTGAGACCCAGTACTTC.

The rearrangement joins TRBV27 to TRBJ2-7, with D perhaps matching TRBD1 (6 bases). This CDR3 comprises 16 residues. V lost 6 bases and J 0 bases, leaving 18 bases between the germline ends. Germline V gene sequence: CDR1 MNHEY, CDR2 SMNVEV (reference sequence). The CDR3 DNA is TGTGCCAGCAGCCTAACTCGACAGGCCAGCTCCTACGAGCAGTACTTC. Protein sequence: CASSLTRQASSYEQYF.

The V and J genes are TRBV2 and TRBJ1-5, with a possible D match to TRBD1 (6 bases). The CDR3 consists of 15 residues. Trimming took off 3 bases at V and 3 bases at J, with 12 bases between the two ends. CDR1 is SNHLY, CDR2 FYNNEI, per germline. The CDR3 DNA follows: TGTGCCAGCAGTGATCGGGGGGGCCACAATCAGCCCCAGCATTTT. This translates into CASSDRGGHNQPQHF. Full variable domain (rest looked up from reference TRBV2 and TRBJ1-5): EPEVTQTPSHQVTQMGQEVILRCVPISNHLYFYWYRQILGQKVEFLVSFYNNEISEKSEIFDDQFSVERPDGSNFTLKIRSTKLEDSAMYFCASSDRGGHNQPQHFGDGTRLSIL.

This clonotype has a count of ten or more. The chain is built from TRBV24-1 and TRBJ2-7; D not certain. V lost 2 bases to trimming and J lost 3 bases, with 7 bases between them. CDR1 KGHDR and CDR2 SFDVKD come from the germline V gene. This CDR3 is built from 13 residues. CDR3 sequence: CATSDYRVYEQYF. The CDR3 DNA reads TGTGCCACCAGTGATTATCGGGTCTACGAGCAGTACTTC.

This clonotype occurred once. This chain joins TRBV7-2 and TRBJ1-2; D not resolved. The CDR3 has 15 residues. CDR1 SGHTA and CDR2 FQGNSA come from the germline V gene. V was cut by 3 bases and J by 2 bases, with 13 bases left in between. CDR3 residues: CASSLAFSANYGYTF. CDR3 DNA: TGTGCCAGCAGCTTGGCCTTCTCAGCAAACTATGGCTACACCTTC.

This clonotype came up a few times. The chain uses TRBV4-1 and TRBJ2-7; D is perhaps TRBD1 or TRBD2 (5 bases each). CDR3 length equals 13 residues. Germline lookup yields CDR1 MGHRA and CDR2 YSYEKL. Trimming shortened V by 0 bases and J by 4 bases, and 7 bases separated the two germline ends. The chain's CDR3 is CASSQDGGYEQYF. CDR3 nucleotides: TGCGCCAGCAGCCAAGATGGGGGATACGAGCAGTACTTC.

The chain is built from TRBV4-1 and TRBJ1-2; no clear D. The CDR3 covers 13 residues. Deletions cut 6 bases from V and 8 bases from J, with 16 bases between. CDR1 is MGHRA, CDR2 YSYEKL, per germline. This CDR3 is CASRTTDGNGYTF. CDR3 nucleotides: TGCGCCAGCAGGACCACGGACGGCAACGGCTACACCTTC.

The chain joins TRBV7-2 to TRBJ1-1, with 10 bases lining up with TRBD1. CDR3 size: 16 residues. CDR1 and CDR2 from the germline V gene are SGHTA and FQGNSA. V lost 5 bases to trimming and J lost 3 bases; unmatched junction nucleotides: 9. The chain's CDR3 is CASSTLTGGYDTEAFF. The CDR3 nucleotides read TGTGCCAGCAGCACGTTGACAGGGGGCTATGACACTGAAGCTTTCTTT.